This entry lists 9 T cell receptor beta chains sequenced from one sample in a study of graft-versus-host responses after intestinal transplantation (dated by TCRdb to the early 2020s). The library was produced with the immunoSEQ multiplex PCR assay. In TCRdb, the immuneACCESS table is reduced to in-frame sequences with V and J assigned. These tables do not hold every clone; where another copy was compared, an unresolved V gene accounts for under half, and the others remain unexplained. This sample holds 80,000 to 100,000 clones; roughly four fifths were observed only once. The ten largest clones capture 17% of the sample. Per the publication, the time point label means: cells obtained before transplantation from donor or recipient. The antigens these receptors bind are not known. This specimen consisted of unstimulated CD8+ T cells sorted from spleen or lymph node cells, obtained before intestinal transplant. The receptors come from a human donor who received an intestinal transplant.

This clone has only one observation. The chain has TRBV27 and TRBJ2-7; TRBD1 or TRBD2 may be the D gene (6 bases each). Trimming shortened V by 0 bases and J by 2 bases, and 17 bases separated the two germline ends. Germline lookup yields CDR1 MNHEY and CDR2 SMNVEV (reference sequence). CDR3 length: 17 amino acids. CDR3 nucleotide sequence: TGTGCCAGCAGTTTATCGGGGGGCGGAGCGGGCGCCTACGAGCAGTACTTC. This encodes CASSLSGGGAGAYEQYF.

The chain recombines TRBV7-9 with TRBJ2-7, with D perhaps assigned TRBD1 or TRBD2 (5 bases each). The length of the CDR3 is 14 residues. V gave up 5 bases and J gave up 2 bases, with 13 bases separating them. CDR1 SEHNR and CDR2 FQNEAQ come from the germline V gene (reference sequence). The CDR3 loop reads CASSLLSGPYEQYF. Here the CDR3 DNA reads TGTGCCAGCAGCCTCCTCTCGGGGCCCTACGAGCAGTACTTC.

This clone occurred a few times. The chain combines TRBV6-5 with TRBJ2-3; 10 bases map to TRBD2. J lost 3 bases, V lost 0 bases, and 3 bases had no gene match. CDR1 and CDR2 (germline): MNHEY, SVGAGI. The CDR3 runs 16 residues. DNA of the CDR3: TGTGCCAGCAGTTACTCGCGAGCGGGGGGGACAGATACGCAGTATTTT. As protein: CASSYSRAGGTDTQYF.

The genes are TRBV28 and TRBJ2-4, with D possibly TRBD1 on 7 matching bases. CDR3 length: 17 residues. In germline, CDR1 is MDHEN, CDR2 SYDVKM. V lost 2 bases, J lost 1 base, and 15 bases lay in between. This CDR3 is CASSLGRGDFAKNIQYF. In DNA form, the CDR3 reads TGTGCCAGCAGTTTAGGCAGGGGGGATTTCGCCAAAAACATTCAGTACTTC.

The chain links TRBV9 to TRBJ2-3, with 8 bases identical to TRBD1. The CDR3 consists of 19 residues. Germline-derived CDR1 and CDR2 are SGDLS and YYNGEE. With V trimmed by 0 bases and J by 0 bases, 12 bases remained unmatched. Here the CDR3 reads CASSVGDRRHYLSTDTQYF. In nucleotides, the CDR3 is TGTGCCAGCAGCGTAGGGGACAGGCGTCATTACTTAAGCACAGATACGCAGTATTTT.

As to this clone: Other nucleotide sequences in the sample specify the same CDR3. The gene calls are TRBV9 and TRBJ2-7; D not certain. Per the germline V gene, CDR1 is SGDLS and CDR2 is YYNGEE. The germline V and J ends were trimmed by 0 bases and 1 base, with 8 bases remaining between them. The length of the CDR3 is 14 residues. CDR3 in amino acids: CASSVEGSSYEQYF. The CDR3 DNA sequence: TGTGCCAGCAGCGTAGAAGGGTCATCCTACGAGCAGTACTTC.

CDR3 nucleotide sequence: TGTGCCAGTACCGATGGGACAGGGGGTTGGGCTGAAGCTTTCTTT. It is translated as CASTDGTGGWAEAFF. The chain recombines TRBV19 with TRBJ1-1; 11 bases are shared with TRBD1. The CDR3 has 15 residues. V lost 7 bases, J lost 6 bases, and 10 bases stayed unmatched. Per germline, CDR1 LNHDA and CDR2 SQIVND (reference sequence).

The CDR3 reads CASSQGTGGGETQYF. The DNA of the CDR3 is TGTGCCAGCAGCCAGGGGACAGGGGGCGGAGAGACCCAGTACTTC. V gene TRBV11-1 combines with J gene TRBJ2-5; 12 positions match TRBD1. J gave up 4 bases and V 5 bases, and 5 bases lay outside the gene matches. CDR1 is SGHAT, CDR2 FQDESV, per germline (reference sequence). The length of the CDR3 is 15 residues.

This clone has only a few counts. The chain combines TRBV6-1 with TRBJ2-3; 11 bases line up with TRBD2. The ends lost 5 bases at V and 4 bases at J; junction bases unmatched: 5. CDR3 length equals 15 residues. Looked up from germline, CDR1 is MNHNS and CDR2 is SASEGT. CDR3 nucleotides: TGTGCCAGCAGTCCTCTAGCGGGAGGTCCAGATACGCAGTATTTT. Translating gives CASSPLAGGPDTQYF.